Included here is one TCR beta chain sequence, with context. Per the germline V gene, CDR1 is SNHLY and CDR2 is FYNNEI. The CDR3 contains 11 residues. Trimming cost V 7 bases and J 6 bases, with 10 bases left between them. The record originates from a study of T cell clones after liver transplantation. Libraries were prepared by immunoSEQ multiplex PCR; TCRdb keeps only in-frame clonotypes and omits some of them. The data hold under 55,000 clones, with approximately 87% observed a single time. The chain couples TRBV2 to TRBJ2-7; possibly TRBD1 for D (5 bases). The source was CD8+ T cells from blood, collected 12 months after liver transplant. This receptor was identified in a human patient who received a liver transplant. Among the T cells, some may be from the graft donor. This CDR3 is CASIRGSEQYF. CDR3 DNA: TGTGCCAGCATAAGGGGTAGCGAGCAGTACTTC.